This section outlines one T cell receptor beta chain sequence together with its context. The data were taken from a study of blood T cell repertoires in COVID-19. Sequencing was performed with immunoSEQ multiplex PCR; in TCRdb, only in-frame clones are kept and a portion is missing. The table includes tens of thousands of clones, about 89% detected once. The V and J ends lost 4 bases and 4 bases, in that order; junction bases with no gene match: 6. This CDR3 is 15 amino acids long. Per the germline V gene, CDR1 is LGHDT and CDR2 is YNNKEL (reference sequence). The genes are TRBV3-1 (or the pseudogene TRBV3-2) and TRBJ2-3; 9 nucleotides align to TRBD1. Sequencing input: peripheral blood. The clonotype originates from an older man with active COVID-19. CDR3 region: CASSLGQGISDTQYF. The CDR3 region has the DNA TGTGCCAGCAGCCTGGGACAGGGAATCTCAGATACGCAGTATTTT.